A selection of T cell receptor beta chains follows, all from one sample in a study of Graves' ophthalmopathy and Graves' hyperthyroidism. A single record per CDR3 protein comes from TCRdb applying MiXCR to the multiplex PCR reads. The sample carries just over 400,000 distinct CDR3 sequences, around a fifth recorded once. The specimen was peripheral blood. The source of these receptors is a woman under 30 with stable Graves' hyperthyroidism. Each CDR3 is given with its conserved first and last residue. The D gene is left open where the match is weak. Clone size is given for some rows only: seen once, a few or many times, or a class if the clone is expanded.

CDR3nt	CDR3aa	v_gene	j_gene	abundance	d_gene
TGTGCCAGCATGGCCAGGGGACGGGAGACCCAGTACTTC	CASMARGRETQYF	TRBV12-3/TRBV12-4	TRBJ2-5	many	-
TGTGCCAGCAGTTTATGGGGGACTCTGAACGAGCAGTACTTC	CASSLWGTLNEQYF	TRBV28	TRBJ2-7	-	-
TGTGCCAGCAGTGTACAGGCGAACACTGAAGCTTTCTTT	CASSVQANTEAFF	TRBV6-4	TRBJ1-1	many	-
TGCAGCGTTGAAGATCTCCGGGGGCCTTTGGTTCAAGAGACCCAGTACTTC	CSVEDLRGPLVQETQYF	TRBV29-1	TRBJ2-5	many	-
TGTGCCAGACCGGACAGTTATCGCAATCAGCCCCAGCATTTT	CARPDSYRNQPQHF	TRBV14	TRBJ1-5	many	-
TGTGCCAGCAGTCCTCGGGAAGCGGGAGGACAAGAGACCCAGTACTTC	CASSPREAGGQETQYF	TRBV12-3/TRBV12-4	TRBJ2-5	many	TRBD2
TGTGCCAGCAGCCAAGTCTCCCGGAATAGCGGAGGCCAAGAGACCCAGTACTTC	CASSQVSRNSGGQETQYF	TRBV4-2	TRBJ2-5	many	-
TGTGCCAGCAGCTTATCAGTCTACGAGCAGTACTTC	CASSLSVYEQYF	TRBV7-8	TRBJ2-7	-	-
TGTGCCAGCAGGCTGGGACGGGGAAACACTGAAGCTTTCTTT	CASRLGRGNTEAFF	TRBV12-3/TRBV12-4	TRBJ1-1	-	-
TGTGCCAGCAGTGAAGACCTCATAGCGGGAGATACGCAGTATTTT	CASSEDLIAGDTQYF	TRBV2	TRBJ2-3	-	TRBD2
TGCAGCGTTGGCCCGACGGTGTCTAACTATGGCTACACCTTC	CSVGPTVSNYGYTF	TRBV29-1	TRBJ1-2	many	-
TGTGCCAGCAGTTCGACGTTCGGGCCCTACGAGCAGTACTTC	CASSSTFGPYEQYF	TRBV28	TRBJ2-7	-	-
TGTGCCAGCAGTGAAGTCCAGGGGGCCAGGTACGAGCAGTACTTC	CASSEVQGARYEQYF	TRBV6-1	TRBJ2-7	many	TRBD1
TGTGCCAGCAGCCAACCGGGACAGGGAAACACCGGGGAGCTGTTTTTT	CASSQPGQGNTGELFF	TRBV11-1	TRBJ2-2	-	TRBD1
TGTGCCAGCAGTCGGACTAGCGGGAGTGTCAAAAACATTAAGTACTTC	CASSRTSGSVKNIKYF	TRBV12-3/TRBV12-4	TRBJ2-4	many	TRBD2
TGTGCCAGCAGTTTAGGACAGCGTTACGAGCAGTACTTC	CASSLGQRYEQYF	TRBV27	TRBJ2-7	many	-
TGTGCCACCCGACAGGTACCGCTATACGTACGTAGCACTGAAGCTTTCTTT	CATRQVPLYVRSTEAFF	TRBV6-5	TRBJ1-1	many	-
TGCAGTGCTAGAGGAGGACTAGCGGACTCCTACGAGCAGTACTTC	CSARGGLADSYEQYF	TRBV20-1	TRBJ2-7	many	TRBD2
TGTGCCACCCAACTAGACAGAAACACTGAAGCTTTCTTT	CATQLDRNTEAFF	TRBV2	TRBJ1-1	many	-
TGTGCCAGCAGTGAGGAGTCAGGGGGCTCTTATGGCTACACCTTC	CASSEESGGSYGYTF	TRBV6-1	TRBJ1-2	many	TRBD1
TGCAGTGCTGGGAGGACAGGATCTCAGCCCCAGCATTTT	CSAGRTGSQPQHF	TRBV20-1	TRBJ1-5	many	TRBD1
TGTGCCAGCAGTGAACACAGGGGAGGGAATCAGCCCCAGCATTTT	CASSEHRGGNQPQHF	TRBV27	TRBJ1-5	-	TRBD1
TGTGCCAGTAGTCCCGGGGCAGGGGGCCTTGACGAGCAGTACTTC	CASSPGAGGLDEQYF	TRBV19	TRBJ2-7	many	TRBD1
TGCAGTGCTAGAAGCGGCGGGAGGGAGACCCAGTACTTC	CSARSGGRETQYF	TRBV20-1	TRBJ2-5	many	TRBD2
TGTGCCAGCAGCGCGCGCCGGGACACCAATAGCAATCAGCCCCAGCATTTT	CASSARRDTNSNQPQHF	TRBV11-3	TRBJ1-5	many	-
TGCAGCGTTGTGGACAGGGCGGGCACCTATGGCTACACCTTC	CSVVDRAGTYGYTF	TRBV29-1	TRBJ1-2	many	TRBD1
TGTGCCAGCAGTGCTAGCGGATTAGCGTACGAGCAGTACTTC	CASSASGLAYEQYF	TRBV2	TRBJ2-7	many	TRBD2
TGTGCCAGCAGCCAAGGCCGGACAGAAAGGGGTGGCTACACCTTC	CASSQGRTERGGYTF	TRBV7-2	TRBJ1-2	few	-
TGTGCCAGCAGCCAAGATCCAGGGGCCGGGGAGACCCAGTACTTC	CASSQDPGAGETQYF	TRBV4-2	TRBJ2-5	many	-
TGTGCCAGCAGTTTTTTCGTGGGGGTAGGAAACTCACCCCTCCACTTT	CASSFFVGVGNSPLHF	TRBV12-3/TRBV12-4	TRBJ1-6	many	-
TGCGCCAGCAGCCAAGAATACAGGGGCAATCAGCCCCAGCATTTT	CASSQEYRGNQPQHF	TRBV4-1	TRBJ1-5	many	-
TGTGCCTGGAGTGTTGTTGGGGGGCCACTAGCGGGGGTGGAGCTGTTTTTT	CAWSVVGGPLAGVELFF	TRBV30	TRBJ2-2	few	TRBD2
TGTGCCAGCAGCTTATACCGGGGACAGGGCTTTTTCTATGGCTACACCTTC	CASSLYRGQGFFYGYTF	TRBV11-1	TRBJ1-2	few	TRBD1
TGTGCCAGCAGCCTCACGTATAGCGGGAACACCTACGAGCAGTACTTC	CASSLTYSGNTYEQYF	TRBV6-2/TRBV6-3	TRBJ2-7	many	TRBD2
TGCGCCAGCAGTGAGGCCAGAAACTATGGCTACACCTTC	CASSEARNYGYTF	TRBV10-1	TRBJ1-2	-	-
TGTGCCAGCAGTGCACAGGGCCGAAAGACTGAAGCTTTCTTT	CASSAQGRKTEAFF	TRBV28	TRBJ1-1	-	-
TGTGCCAGCTCACTTCGACAGGGTGGGGGCACAGATACGCAGTATTTT	CASSLRQGGGTDTQYF	TRBV18	TRBJ2-3	-	TRBD1
TGTGCCAGCAGTGTAATTAGGGGCAAAAACATTCAGTACTTC	CASSVIRGKNIQYF	TRBV28	TRBJ2-4	-	-
TGTGCCAGCAGCCGACCCGCAGACTTAAACAACTATGGCTACACCTTC	CASSRPADLNNYGYTF	TRBV11-1	TRBJ1-2	-	-
TGCAGTGCTAGTAGGGGGCCTAGCAATCAGCCCCAGCATTTT	CSASRGPSNQPQHF	TRBV20-1	TRBJ1-5	-	TRBD1
TGTGCCAGCAGTTACCGACTAGCGGGAGACTACGAGCAGTACTTC	CASSYRLAGDYEQYF	TRBV6-5	TRBJ2-7	many	TRBD2
TGTGCCAGCACGGGACAGGGCGGATATGGCTACACCTTC	CASTGQGGYGYTF	TRBV6-1	TRBJ1-2	-	TRBD1
TGCGCCAGCAGCCAAGATTGGGCTAGCGGGAGGGCCGGTTACGAGCAGTACTTC	CASSQDWASGRAGYEQYF	TRBV4-1	TRBJ2-7	many	TRBD2
TGCGCCAGCAGCCTAGGACAGGGGACGACCCAGTACTTC	CASSLGQGTTQYF	TRBV5-1	TRBJ2-5	many	TRBD1
TGTGCCAGCAGCAGGCAGTACTTC	CASSRQYF	TRBV27	TRBJ2-7	many	-